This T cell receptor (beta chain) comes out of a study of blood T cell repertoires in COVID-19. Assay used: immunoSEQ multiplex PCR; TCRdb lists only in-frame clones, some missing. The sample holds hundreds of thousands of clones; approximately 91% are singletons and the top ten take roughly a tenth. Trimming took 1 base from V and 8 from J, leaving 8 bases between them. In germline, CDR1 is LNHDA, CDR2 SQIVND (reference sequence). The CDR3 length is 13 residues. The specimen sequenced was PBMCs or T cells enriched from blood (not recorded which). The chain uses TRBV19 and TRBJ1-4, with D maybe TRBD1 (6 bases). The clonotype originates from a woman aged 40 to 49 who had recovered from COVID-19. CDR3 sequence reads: CASSIVQGEKLFF. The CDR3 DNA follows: TGTGCCAGTAGTATAGTCCAGGGGGAAAAACTGTTTTTT. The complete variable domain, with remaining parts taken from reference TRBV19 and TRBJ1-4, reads DGGITQSPKYLFRKEGQNVTLSCEQNLNHDAMYWYRQDPGQGLRLIYYSQIVNDFQKGDIAEGYSVSREKKESFPLTVTSAQKNPTAFYLCASSIVQGEKLFFGSGTQLSVL.